Given below is one TCR beta chain in context. This CDR3 is built from 16 residues. CDR1 is SQVTM, CDR2 ANQGSEA, per germline. J gave up 6 bases and V 7 bases, and 10 bases lay outside the gene matches. This entry is derived from a study of blood T cell repertoires in COVID-19. Seattle cases were enrolled at active infection and followed longitudinally. As handled by the study authors: Reference gene primer amplification yielded estimated nucleated cell counts. Clones were read by immunoSEQ multiplex PCR, and TCRdb kept only the in-frame ones, dropping some. The DNA was the basis for D and trimming; V, J and clone size are from that table. The sample lists 150,000 or so clones; approximately 80% were seen once.

The sequencing input was peripheral blood. This clonotype originated in a woman aged 60-70 years with COVID-19, enrolled during active disease. This chain joins TRBV29-1 and TRBJ2-1; TRBD2 agrees at 15 bases. The CDR3 DNA reads as TGCAGCGCCGGACTAGCGGGAGGGCCTTCTCTCAATGAGCAGTTCTTC. Translated, it gives CSAGLAGGPSLNEQFF.